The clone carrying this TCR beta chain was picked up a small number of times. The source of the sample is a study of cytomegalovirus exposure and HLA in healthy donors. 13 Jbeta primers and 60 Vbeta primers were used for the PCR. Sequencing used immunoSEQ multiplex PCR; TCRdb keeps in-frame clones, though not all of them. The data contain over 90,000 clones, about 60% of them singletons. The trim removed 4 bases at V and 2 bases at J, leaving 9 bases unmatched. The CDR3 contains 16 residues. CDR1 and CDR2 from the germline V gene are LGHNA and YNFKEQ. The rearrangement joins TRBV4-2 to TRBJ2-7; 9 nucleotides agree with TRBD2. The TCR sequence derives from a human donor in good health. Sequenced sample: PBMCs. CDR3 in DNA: TGTGCCAGCAGCCCAACGGACGTAGCGGGAGCCTACGAGCAGTACTTC. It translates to CASSPTDVAGAYEQYF.